These T cell receptor beta chains were read from a single sample in a study of PD-L1 blockade in urothelial cancer. TCRdb keeps only in-frame clones here, not all; method: immunoSEQ multiplex PCR. The repertoire holds 20,000 to 25,000 clones, with less than 90% as singletons. This sample comprised PBMCs, obtained around atezolizumab (anti-PD-L1) treatment. Source of these receptors: a man in his 70s with urothelial cancer. Each CDR3 is given without its conserved first and last residue.

j_gene | v_gene | CDR3aa
TRBJ2-7 | TRBV7-6 | ASSPVDGEQY
TRBJ1-5 | TRBV19 | ASQGQNFLPQH
TRBJ2-3 | TRBV15 | ATSSEGAQY
TRBJ2-3 | TRBV5-6 | ASRQEAGGGFTDTQY
TRBJ1-5 | TRBV10-1 | ASSEGSTDQPQH
TRBJ2-2 | TRBV5-4 | ASSSPRGIGTGELF
TRBJ2-5 | TRBV5-1 | ASSSQGAMETQY
TRBJ2-3 | TRBV28 | ASGTGGEWKTDTQY
TRBJ1-1 | TRBV11-2 | ASSFRQGLNTEAF
TRBJ1-2 | TRBV10-1 | ASSPVRDRLYYT
TRBJ2-1 | TRBV28 | ASNFRASGNNEQF
TRBJ2-3 | TRBV28 | ASSSPAPGTDTQY
TRBJ2-7 | TRBV6-1 | ASSANRDEQY
TRBJ2-1 | TRBV5-1 | ASSFGTFNEQF
TRBJ2-5 | TRBV28 | ASSLDRLRETQY
TRBJ1-1 | TRBV7-2 | ASSLMAGQNTEAF
TRBJ1-2 | TRBV27 | ASSLSLGGNNGYT
TRBJ2-1 | TRBV10-2 | ASTALVSGKNEQF
TRBJ1-2 | TRBV2 | ASSARQGSKGYT
TRBJ1-2 | TRBV5-4 | ASSLDRGPNYGYT
TRBJ2-7 | TRBV7-2 | ASSLELGDEQY
TRBJ2-7 | TRBV6-1 | ASSQPGLAGLEQY
TRBJ2-1 | TRBV7-9 | ASSFAPGDGRASREQF
TRBJ2-7 | TRBV5-1 | ASSADRAYEQY